The 8 T cell receptor beta chains presented below share a single source sample, sequenced in a study of cytomegalovirus exposure and HLA in healthy donors. Primers: 60 Vbeta forward and 13 Jbeta reverse. Produced via immunoSEQ multiplex PCR; TCRdb's table is partial and in-frame only. The sample records about 190,000 clones, roughly 77% being singletons. Sequencing was done on a sample of PBMCs. The origin of the receptors is a man aged 30 to 45 in good health and CMV-seropositive.

The chain is built from TRBV11-2 and TRBJ2-1; 7 bases are shared with TRBD2. V lost 8 bases to trimming and J lost 0 bases; unmatched junction nucleotides: 7. CDR1 SGHAT and CDR2 FQNNGV come from the germline V gene. This CDR3 comprises 15 residues. CDR3 coding DNA: TGTGCCAGCGCGTTCGCTAGCGGCTCCTACAATGAGCAGTTCTTC. Protein: CASAFASGSYNEQFF.

The chain has TRBV9 and TRBJ1-2; D is uncertain. Trimming pared 2 bases from V and 0 bases from J, leaving 5 bases between. The length of the CDR3 is 13 residues. Per the germline V gene, CDR1 is SGDLS and CDR2 is YYNGEE. The CDR3 region is CASSVFSNYGYTF. CDR3 in DNA: TGTGCCAGCAGCGTTTTCTCTAACTATGGCTACACCTTC.

This clone was found a few times. A junction end diverges from the germline sequence, so it may reflect a read error. J is TRBJ1-1 and V is TRBV29-1, with D possibly TRBD1 on 5 matching bases. This CDR3 contains 13 residues. Germline CDR1 SQVTM, CDR2 ANQGSEA. The CDR3 DNA is TGCAGCGTTGGGGCAGGGCCGAACCCTGAAGCTTTCTTT. This gives the protein CSVGAGPNPEAFF.

V is TRBV7-2 and J is TRBJ1-2; 7 bases are a match to TRBD1. CDR1 is SGHTA and CDR2 is FQGNSA in the germline V gene. V dropped 0 bases and J dropped 5; count of bases not matched to a gene: 3. The length of the CDR3 is 14 residues. Written as DNA, the CDR3 is TGTGCCAGCAGCTTAGCCCAGGGGGGATATGGCTACACCTTC. Translating it yields CASSLAQGGYGYTF.

Only a few counts were recorded for this clone. The chain has TRBV28 and TRBJ2-7, with 14 bases fitting TRBD2. Trimming removed 5 bases from V and 4 bases from J; junction bases left unmatched: 10. The CDR3 is 17 amino acids. Germline CDR1 and CDR2: MDHEN and SYDVKM. CDR3 sequence reads: CASSPLGTSGGSYEQYF. The CDR3 DNA reads as TGTGCCAGCAGTCCCCTGGGGACTAGCGGGGGCTCTTACGAGCAGTACTTC.

This clone is a singleton in its sample. The genes are TRBV7-6 and TRBJ2-5, with TRBD1 identical over 8 bases. Trimming at V came to 2 bases and at J to 3 bases, leaving 2 bases not matched to a gene. The CDR3 length is 14 residues. Germline V gives CDR1 SGHVS, CDR2 FNYEAQ. In DNA, the CDR3 is TGTGCCAGCAGCTTATTGACAGGGGAAGAGACCCAGTACTTC. As protein: CASSLLTGEETQYF. The full variable domain, in which reference TRBV7-6 and TRBJ2-5 provide the parts outside the CDR3, is GAGVSQSPRYKVTKRGQDVALRCDPISGHVSLYWYRQALGQGPEFLTYFNYEAQQDKSGLPNDRFSAERPEGSISTLTIQRTEQRDSAMYRCASSLLTGEETQYFGPGTRLLVL.

J is TRBJ2-7 and V is TRBV27, with TRBD2 matching 12 bases. The CDR3 has 16 residues. Germline CDR1 and CDR2: MNHEY and SMNVEV (reference sequence). V shed 5 bases, J shed 1 base, and the junction held 6 bases outside the gene matches. CDR3 loop: CASSKAGTSGSYEQYF. The DNA of the CDR3 is TGTGCCAGCAGTAAGGCAGGGACTAGCGGGTCCTACGAGCAGTACTTC.

The chain is built from TRBV10-3 and TRBJ1-2, with D tentatively TRBD1 (5 bases). This CDR3 region has 15 residues. V was pared by 2 bases and J by 8 bases, with 18 bases between. Germline V CDR1 and CDR2: ENHRY, SYGVKD. The CDR3: CAISEARGSETGYTF. CDR3 DNA: TGTGCCATCAGTGAGGCGCGGGGCAGCGAGACCGGCTACACCTTC.